The rows below give T cell receptor beta chains drawn from one sample of a study of T-cell memory formation after mild COVID-19. TCRdb fed the 5' RACE reads into MiXCR, producing one record per CDR3 protein. The table includes approximately 260,000 distinct CDR3 sequences, about a sixth detected once. The sequencing sample was made of PBMCs or a T cell subset sorted from them (not recorded which). These receptors were collected from a man aged 18 to 35 who had mild COVID-19 (a few samples of this study predate the infection). Cell type and time point are not known. Each CDR3 is given with its conserved first and last residue. The D gene is left open where the match is weak. Some rows mark clone size as missing; the rest say once, few, many or name a class of expanded clone.

d_call: -; j_call: TRBJ2-1; v_call: TRBV5-1; clone_size: few; cdr3_aa: CASSLPRQRNSSSYNEQFF; cdr3_nt: TGCGCCAGCAGCTTGCCCCGACAGCGAAATTCAAGCTCCTACAATGAGCAGTTCTTC
d_call: -; j_call: TRBJ1-5; v_call: TRBV4-1; clone_size: few; cdr3_aa: CASSQEPVGSANQPQHF; cdr3_nt: TGCGCCAGCAGCCAGGAACCTGTGGGGTCCGCCAATCAGCCCCAGCATTTT
d_call: -; j_call: TRBJ2-5; v_call: TRBV20-1; clone_size: few; cdr3_aa: CSARDGGAGRETQYF; cdr3_nt: TGCAGTGCTAGAGATGGGGGGGCAGGGCGAGAGACCCAGTACTTC
d_call: -; j_call: TRBJ2-1; v_call: TRBV12-3/TRBV12-4; clone_size: -; cdr3_aa: CASSPGSYNEQFF; cdr3_nt: TGTGCCAGCAGCCCCGGGAGTTACAATGAGCAGTTCTTC
d_call: TRBD1; j_call: TRBJ1-6; v_call: TRBV20-1; clone_size: -; cdr3_aa: CSARGGQGYSPLHF; cdr3_nt: TGCAGTGCTAGAGGGGGACAGGGATATTCACCCCTCCACTTT
d_call: TRBD1; j_call: TRBJ1-1; v_call: TRBV6-5; clone_size: -; cdr3_aa: CASSPAGGGTEAFF; cdr3_nt: TGTGCCAGCAGCCCGGCAGGGGGCGGCACTGAAGCTTTCTTT
d_call: TRBD2; j_call: TRBJ2-3; v_call: TRBV6-5; clone_size: once; cdr3_aa: CASSYSGLAGVPVTQYF; cdr3_nt: TGTGCCAGCAGTTACTCGGGACTAGCGGGGGTCCCGGTTACGCAGTATTTT
d_call: -; j_call: TRBJ1-2; v_call: TRBV7-9; clone_size: few; cdr3_aa: CASSPPTGGIGGYTF; cdr3_nt: TGTGCCAGCAGCCCACCGACGGGGGGAATAGGGGGCTACACCTTC
d_call: -; j_call: TRBJ2-5; v_call: TRBV15; clone_size: -; cdr3_aa: CATSRERAAGLTTQYF; cdr3_nt: TGTGCCACCAGCAGAGAGCGAGCGGCAGGGCTAACGACCCAGTACTTC
d_call: TRBD1; j_call: TRBJ2-2; v_call: TRBV19; clone_size: few; cdr3_aa: CASSADRGVTGELFF; cdr3_nt: TGTGCCAGTAGTGCCGACAGGGGTGTGACCGGGGAGCTGTTTTTT
d_call: -; j_call: TRBJ1-6; v_call: TRBV7-3; clone_size: many; cdr3_aa: CASSASGLGSPLHF; cdr3_nt: TGTGCCAGCAGCGCATCAGGATTAGGATCACCCCTCCACTTT
d_call: -; j_call: TRBJ2-3; v_call: TRBV6-2/TRBV6-3; clone_size: -; cdr3_aa: CASSYGDTQYF; cdr3_nt: TGTGCCAGCAGTTACGGGGATACGCAGTATTTT
d_call: -; j_call: TRBJ1-2; v_call: TRBV6-5; clone_size: -; cdr3_aa: CASSYSGAITF; cdr3_nt: TGTGCCAGCAGTTACTCTGGGGCGATCACCTTC
d_call: -; j_call: TRBJ2-3; v_call: TRBV6-1; clone_size: few; cdr3_aa: CASSIGTQDTQYF; cdr3_nt: TGTGCCAGCAGTATCGGGACTCAAGATACGCAGTATTTT
d_call: -; j_call: TRBJ2-6; v_call: TRBV27; clone_size: -; cdr3_aa: CSSRRIDSSGANVLTF; cdr3_nt: TGTTCCAGCAGACGAATCGATAGCTCTGGGGCCAACGTCCTGACTTTC
d_call: TRBD1; j_call: TRBJ1-2; v_call: TRBV3-1; clone_size: few; cdr3_aa: CASSHQGGNYGYTF; cdr3_nt: TGTGCCAGCAGCCATCAAGGGGGCAACTATGGCTACACCTTC
d_call: -; j_call: TRBJ2-2; v_call: TRBV7-3; clone_size: -; cdr3_aa: CASRDWGAGTGELFF; cdr3_nt: TGTGCCAGCAGGGATTGGGGGGCCGGGACCGGGGAGCTGTTTTTT
d_call: -; j_call: TRBJ2-3; v_call: TRBV7-3; clone_size: few; cdr3_aa: CASSRSSSTSTDTQYF; cdr3_nt: TGTGCCAGCAGCCGAAGTTCTAGCACTAGCACAGATACGCAGTATTTT
d_call: -; j_call: TRBJ1-2; v_call: TRBV5-1; clone_size: few; cdr3_aa: CASSLRRGNYGYTF; cdr3_nt: TGCGCCAGCAGCTTGCGGAGGGGCAACTATGGCTACACCTTC
d_call: TRBD1; j_call: TRBJ1-1; v_call: TRBV14; clone_size: -; cdr3_aa: CASSQARDRWTEAFF; cdr3_nt: TGTGCCAGCAGCCAAGCGAGGGACAGGTGGACTGAAGCTTTCTTT
d_call: -; j_call: TRBJ2-3; v_call: TRBV29-1; clone_size: -; cdr3_aa: CSGSVVSSTDTQYF; cdr3_nt: TGCAGCGGCAGCGTCGTCTCTAGCACAGATACGCAGTATTTT
d_call: -; j_call: TRBJ2-5; v_call: TRBV5-4; clone_size: -; cdr3_aa: CASSLPSKETQYF; cdr3_nt: TGTGCCAGCAGCTTGCCTAGCAAAGAGACCCAGTACTTC
d_call: -; j_call: TRBJ2-2; v_call: TRBV3-1; clone_size: -; cdr3_aa: CASSQWESNTGELFF; cdr3_nt: TGTGCCAGCAGCCAATGGGAGTCGAACACCGGGGAGCTGTTTTTT
d_call: TRBD1; j_call: TRBJ1-1; v_call: TRBV11-2; clone_size: few; cdr3_aa: CASKPIQGVGAEAFF; cdr3_nt: TGTGCCAGCAAACCCATACAGGGGGTGGGCGCTGAAGCTTTCTTT
d_call: -; j_call: TRBJ1-2; v_call: TRBV7-2; clone_size: -; cdr3_aa: CASSAYRDGYTF; cdr3_nt: TGTGCCAGCAGCGCCTACAGGGACGGCTACACCTTC
d_call: -; j_call: TRBJ1-4; v_call: TRBV30; clone_size: -; cdr3_aa: CAWSSINEKLFF; cdr3_nt: TGTGCCTGGAGCAGTATTAATGAAAAACTGTTTTTT
d_call: -; j_call: TRBJ1-2; v_call: TRBV29-1; clone_size: -; cdr3_aa: CSVEGRPNYGYTF; cdr3_nt: TGCAGCGTTGAGGGCAGACCTAACTATGGCTACACCTTC
d_call: TRBD1; j_call: TRBJ2-4; v_call: TRBV2; clone_size: few; cdr3_aa: CASSAEGQGADIQYF; cdr3_nt: TGTGCCAGCAGTGCCGAGGGACAGGGGGCGGACATTCAGTACTTC
d_call: -; j_call: TRBJ1-5; v_call: TRBV4-1; clone_size: -; cdr3_aa: CASSQGLGGNQPQHF; cdr3_nt: TGCGCCAGCAGCCAAGGGTTGGGGGGCAATCAGCCCCAGCATTTT
d_call: TRBD2; j_call: TRBJ2-5; v_call: TRBV5-1; clone_size: many; cdr3_aa: CASSLVLSGSQETQYF; cdr3_nt: TGCGCCAGCAGCTTAGTCCTTAGCGGGAGCCAAGAGACCCAGTACTTC
d_call: TRBD2; j_call: TRBJ2-1; v_call: TRBV5-6; clone_size: few; cdr3_aa: CASLLTSGAEQFF; cdr3_nt: TGTGCCAGCTTGCTTACTAGCGGGGCAGAGCAGTTCTTC
d_call: -; j_call: TRBJ2-1; v_call: TRBV7-2; clone_size: -; cdr3_aa: CASSSLVANEQFF; cdr3_nt: TGTGCCAGCAGCTCTCTCGTCGCGAATGAGCAGTTCTTC
d_call: -; j_call: TRBJ1-6; v_call: TRBV7-2; clone_size: few; cdr3_aa: CASSLAQGRYNSPLHF; cdr3_nt: TGTGCCAGCAGCTTAGCCCAGGGACGCTATAATTCACCCCTCCACTTT
d_call: -; j_call: TRBJ1-6; v_call: TRBV20-1; clone_size: -; cdr3_aa: CSASSGVSSPLHF; cdr3_nt: TGCAGTGCTAGTTCCGGGGTATCGTCACCCCTCCACTTT
d_call: -; j_call: TRBJ1-1; v_call: TRBV11-2; clone_size: many; cdr3_aa: CASSFPGAEAFF; cdr3_nt: TGTGCCAGCAGCTTCCCGGGAGCTGAAGCTTTCTTT
d_call: -; j_call: TRBJ2-6; v_call: TRBV6-5; clone_size: few; cdr3_aa: CASSYFWISGANVLTF; cdr3_nt: TGTGCCAGCAGTTACTTTTGGATCTCTGGGGCCAACGTCCTGACTTTC
d_call: TRBD1; j_call: TRBJ1-2; v_call: TRBV24-1; clone_size: -; cdr3_aa: CATSDSPGQANYGYTF; cdr3_nt: TGTGCCACCAGTGATTCCCCAGGACAGGCAAACTATGGCTACACCTTC
d_call: -; j_call: TRBJ2-2; v_call: TRBV5-5; clone_size: -; cdr3_aa: CASSFGQSGGELFF; cdr3_nt: TGTGCCAGCAGCTTCGGACAGAGCGGCGGGGAGCTGTTTTTT
d_call: -; j_call: TRBJ1-5; v_call: TRBV7-9; clone_size: few; cdr3_aa: CASSWDGNQPQHF; cdr3_nt: TGTGCCAGCAGCTGGGACGGCAATCAGCCCCAGCATTTT
d_call: -; j_call: TRBJ2-1; v_call: TRBV6-2/TRBV6-3; clone_size: few; cdr3_aa: CASSFYSSASAEQFF; cdr3_nt: TGTGCCAGCAGTTTCTACTCATCCGCGAGCGCTGAGCAGTTCTTC
d_call: -; j_call: TRBJ2-7; v_call: TRBV3-1; clone_size: many; cdr3_aa: CASSQGLSASYEQYF; cdr3_nt: TGTGCCAGCAGCCAAGGCCTGAGTGCGAGCTACGAGCAGTACTTC
d_call: TRBD2; j_call: TRBJ2-1; v_call: TRBV5-1; clone_size: few; cdr3_aa: CASSYTITSGGSNEQFF; cdr3_nt: TGCGCCAGCAGCTACACGATTACTAGCGGGGGGAGCAATGAGCAGTTCTTC
d_call: -; j_call: TRBJ1-1; v_call: TRBV12-5; clone_size: few; cdr3_aa: CASGLDRYTEAFF; cdr3_nt: TGTGCTAGTGGTTTGGACCGATACACTGAAGCTTTCTTT
d_call: TRBD1; j_call: TRBJ2-3; v_call: TRBV27; clone_size: -; cdr3_aa: CASGPDRGRTDTQYF; cdr3_nt: TGTGCCAGCGGCCCGGACAGGGGGCGCACAGATACGCAGTATTTT
d_call: -; j_call: TRBJ2-2; v_call: TRBV18; clone_size: few; cdr3_aa: CASSPEDANTGELFF; cdr3_nt: TGTGCCAGCTCACCTGAGGACGCGAACACCGGGGAGCTGTTTTTT